This T cell receptor (beta chain) stems from a study of vaccination and CD4 T cells after COVID-19. Looking at the study overall: Stimulation of the cells used overlapping spike peptide pools from SARS-CoV-2 and from the common cold coronaviruses HCoV-NL63, HCoV-OC43 and HCoV-229E.

Cultured CD4+ T-cell DNA underwent Oncomine TCR Beta short-read sequencing. TCRdb called the PCR reads again in MiXCR, with one record for every CDR3 protein. The sample includes about 2,900 distinct CDR3 sequences, over 70% of them seen just once. The CDR3 is 16 amino acids. J gave up 6 bases and V 4 bases, and 14 bases lay outside the gene matches. Germline-derived CDR1 and CDR2 are SGHRS and YFSETQ. Study-level results: Spike mono-reactivity was found in 304 of the 307 vaccine-specific clones identified in convalescent patients. Counts of SARS-CoV-2-reactive clonotypes had a median that went from roughly 21 to 40, a nonsignificant change.

Documented treatment: approximately nine-day PBMC culture with coronavirus spike peptide pools or control peptides (ViraFEST assay). ViraFEST used peptide pools to expand antigen-specific T cells and subsequently sequenced their TCRs. Notes on this clonotype: Its antigen remains unidentified.

This chain joins TRBV5-1 and TRBJ2-7, with 9 bases matching TRBD2. The sequencing sample was made of CD4+ T cells from blood, cultured in vitro. This receptor was taken from a human donor who had recovered from COVID-19. Here the CDR3 reads CASSPGWGGGAAEQYF. As DNA, the CDR3 is TGCGCCAGCAGCCCGGGCTGGGGCGGGGGGGCTGCCGAGCAGTACTTC.